One sample yielded the 22 T cell receptor beta chains listed below, sequenced in a study of blood T cell repertoires in COVID-19. Libraries were prepared by immunoSEQ multiplex PCR; TCRdb keeps only in-frame clonotypes and omits some of them. The sample consists of about 170,000 clones, about 85% of them appearing once. The specimen was peripheral blood. The receptor source for this set is a woman of 80 years or more in a cohort sampled during active or convalescent COVID-19.

The chain employs TRBV24-1 and TRBJ1-1; no definite D call. The CDR3 has 13 residues. Germline CDR1 is KGHDR and CDR2 is SFDVKD. V shed 3 bases and J shed 1 base, with 5 bases lying between them. In DNA form, the CDR3 reads TGTGCCACCAGTGATATCAGGAACACTGAAGCTTTCTTT. It yields the protein CATSDIRNTEAFF.

The genes are TRBV4-3 and TRBJ1-4; TRBD1 agrees at 9 bases. V lost 0 bases to trimming and J lost 3 bases; unmatched junction nucleotides: 2. CDR3 length equals 16 residues. Per the germline V gene, CDR1 is LGHNA and CDR2 is YSLEER. The CDR3, as DNA: TGCGCCAGCAGCCAAGACCGACAGGGGGCTAATGAAAAACTGTTTTTT. It translates to CASSQDRQGANEKLFF.

Only one count was recorded for this clone. The J gene is TRBJ2-2, the V gene TRBV5-1, with 9 bases fitting TRBD2. This CDR3 has 16 residues. J lost 6 bases, V lost 0 bases, and 6 bases had no gene match. Per germline, CDR1 SGHRS and CDR2 YFSETQ. The CDR3 coding sequence is TGCGCCAGCAGCTTGGCCGTAGCGGGAGATCCCGGGGAGCTGTTTTTT. Translation gives CASSLAVAGDPGELFF.

This rearrangement joins TRBV6-1 to TRBJ1-5; TRBD1 agrees at 8 bases. The CDR3 is made up of 18 amino acids. Germline V CDR1 and CDR2: MNHNS, SASEGT. J gave up 1 base and V 2 bases, and 10 bases lay outside the gene matches. The DNA for the CDR3 is TGTGCCAGCAGTGAATATGGGGACAGGCGAGGGAGCAATCAGCCCCAGCATTTT. This codes for CASSEYGDRRGSNQPQHF.

V is TRBV6-1 and J is TRBJ1-3; no clear D. In germline, CDR1 is MNHNS, CDR2 SASEGT. CDR3 length: 16 residues. The V end lost 0 bases, the J end lost 0 bases, and 9 bases lay between the germline ends. The chain's CDR3 is CASSEAVESSGNTIYF. CDR3 nucleotides: TGTGCCAGCAGTGAAGCGGTTGAGAGCTCTGGAAACACCATATATTTT.

The V gene is TRBV20-1, the J gene TRBJ2-7, with 9 bases that match TRBD2. Germline CDR1 DFQATT, CDR2 SNEGSKA (reference sequence). This CDR3 is built from 13 residues. With V trimmed by 3 bases and J by 3 bases, 3 bases remained unmatched. The CDR3 nucleotides are TGCAGTGCTAGTAGCGGGAGTTTCTACGAGCAGTACGTC. As protein: CSASSGSFYEQYV.

This rearrangement joins TRBV10-3 to TRBJ1-2; D is perhaps TRBD1 (5 bases). Germline-derived CDR1 and CDR2 are ENHRY and SYGVKD. The CDR3 is 11 residues long. V was clipped by 3 bases and J by 13 bases, with 12 bases between them. The CDR3 loop is CAISDDRLLTF. The CDR3 nucleotides read TGTGCCATCAGTGACGACAGATTGCTCACCTTC.

The chain links TRBV5-1 to TRBJ2-7; D possibly corresponds to TRBD1 (7 bases). The V gene's germline CDR1 is SGHRS and CDR2 YFSETQ. Trimming took 4 bases from V and 2 from J, leaving 16 bases between them. This CDR3 spans 15 amino acids. CDR3 nucleotide sequence: TGCGCCAGCAGCCCCGGGCAGGGGGGCACCTACGAGCAGTACGTC. Amino acid sequence: CASSPGQGGTYEQYV.

V gene TRBV27 combines with J gene TRBJ2-2; D remains ambiguous. The V gene lost 2 bases and the J gene lost 0 bases, with 13 bases spanning the gap. This CDR3 spans 17 amino acids. Germline assignment: CDR1 MNHEY and CDR2 SMNVEV (reference sequence). CDR3 in amino acids: CASSLISRITNTGELFF. The CDR3 bases are TGTGCCAGCAGTTTAATTTCTAGAATCACGAACACCGGGGAGCTGTTTTTT.

The chain recombines TRBV13 with TRBJ2-1, with TRBD2 matching 11 bases. The CDR3 covers 14 residues. V was pared by 6 bases and J by 8 bases, with 6 bases of the junction left unmatched. Germline V lookup: CDR1 PRHDT, CDR2 FYEKMQ (reference sequence). The CDR3 is CASSWTSGWDEQFF. The CDR3 bases are TGTGCCAGCAGTTGGACTAGCGGGTGGGATGAGCAGTTCTTC.

CDR3 in DNA: TGTGCCAGCAGCCCCCGTGCAGGGGGCGGGCTAGTATATGGCTACACCTTC. Translating it yields CASSPRAGGGLVYGYTF. The chain joins TRBV14 to TRBJ1-2; 8 positions match TRBD1. The junction had 15 bases not matched to a gene; V was cut back by 4 bases and J by 5 bases. CDR1 is SGHDN, CDR2 FVKESK, per germline. This CDR3 spans 17 amino acids.

J is TRBJ2-5 and V is TRBV28; TRBD1 agrees at 7 bases. Germline CDR1 reads MDHEN; CDR2 reads SYDVKM. This CDR3 spans 15 amino acids. V shed 5 bases, J shed 5 bases, and the junction held 11 bases outside the gene matches. The CDR3 nucleotides read TGTGCCAGCAGTATATCGACAGGGCAGGGGGAGACCCAGTACTTC. It encodes CASSISTGQGETQYF.

CDR3 bases: TGCGCCAGCAGCTTGGAGGGACTAGCGGGAGGTGGTGAGACCCAGTACTTC. Its protein product is CASSLEGLAGGGETQYF. The chain carries TRBV5-1 and TRBJ2-5; TRBD2 aligns across 15 bases. CDR1 SGHRS and CDR2 YFSETQ come from the germline V gene. CDR3 length equals 17 residues. Trimming removed 0 bases from V and 5 bases from J; junction bases left unmatched: 5.

This rearrangement joins TRBV30 to TRBJ1-2; D might be TRBD1 (5 bases). This CDR3 is built from 13 residues. Per the germline V gene, CDR1 is GTSNPN and CDR2 is SVGIG (reference sequence). Trimming pared 3 bases from V and 5 bases from J, leaving 13 bases between. Here the CDR3 DNA reads TGTGCCTGGAGGGACATGGGTAGTTATGGCTACACCTTC. Amino acid sequence: CAWRDMGSYGYTF.

The chain employs TRBV19 and TRBJ1-6; 7 bases line up with TRBD1. Unmatched junction bases numbered 6, after V lost 6 bases and J lost 7 bases. This CDR3 comprises 14 residues. The germline CDR1 and CDR2 sequences are LNHDA and SQIVND (reference sequence). CDR3 amino acids: CASRRTGRNSPLHF. The CDR3 coding sequence is TGTGCCAGTAGACGGACAGGAAGGAATTCACCCCTCCACTTT.

The chain combines TRBV14 with TRBJ1-4, with 9 bases lining up with TRBD1. J gave up 6 bases and V 4 bases, and 9 bases lay outside the gene matches. The germline CDR1 and CDR2 sequences are SGHDN and FVKESK. There are 16 residues in the CDR3. This CDR3 reads CASSPLDRGDHEKLFF. The CDR3, as DNA: TGTGCCAGCAGCCCCTTGGACAGGGGAGATCATGAAAAACTGTTTTTT.

The chain carries TRBV6-5 and TRBJ1-5, with a tentative D call TRBD1 (5 bases). Germline V lookup: CDR1 MNHEY, CDR2 SVGAGI. There are 15 residues in the CDR3. V lost 9 bases to trimming and J lost 2 bases, with 17 bases between them. CDR3 region: CASSSRAVRNQPQHF. CDR3 nucleotide sequence: TGTGCCAGTTCCAGCAGGGCGGTTCGCAATCAGCCCCAGCATTTT.

The table lists this clone with a count of one. The chain combines TRBV5-6 with TRBJ2-1; perhaps TRBD2 as D (5 bases). Germline V lookup: CDR1 SGHDT, CDR2 YYEEEE. This CDR3 has 15 residues. Between the trimmed V and J ends, which lost 4 bases and 0 bases, there was a span of 11 bases. The CDR3 region is CASSRTQSSYNEQFF. CDR3 coding DNA: TGTGCCAGCAGCCGGACTCAGAGCTCCTACAATGAGCAGTTCTTC.

The CDR3 loop is CASSSGQATGELFF. For the CDR3, the DNA is TGCGCCAGCAGCTCCGGACAGGCCACCGGGGAGCTGTTTTTT. The rearrangement links TRBV5-1 to TRBJ2-2; 7 nucleotides line up with TRBD1. Trimming at V came to 3 bases and at J to 4 bases, leaving 3 bases not matched to a gene. The V gene's germline CDR1 is SGHRS and CDR2 YFSETQ. The CDR3 consists of 14 residues.

This clone was detected once. The chain employs TRBV19 and TRBJ1-5; D is ambiguous. V lost 3 bases, J lost 0 bases, and 9 bases lay in between. Germline CDR1 LNHDA, CDR2 SQIVND (reference sequence). This CDR3 has 15 residues. CDR3 region: CASSIVVDSNQPQHF. The CDR3 nucleotides are TGTGCCAGTAGTATTGTGGTAGATAGCAATCAGCCCCAGCATTTT. The variable domain in full, completed from reference TRBV19 and TRBJ1-5, reads DGGITQSPKYLFRKEGQNVTLSCEQNLNHDAMYWYRQDPGQGLRLIYYSQIVNDFQKGDIAEGYSVSREKKESFPLTVTSAQKNPTAFYLCASSIVVDSNQPQHFGDGTRLSIL.

V gene TRBV4-2 combines with J gene TRBJ2-5; TRBD1 agrees at 12 bases. V trimming: 1 base; J trimming: 5 bases; junction bases outside the gene matches: 5. The CDR3 loop spans 16 amino acids. CDR1 is LGHNA, CDR2 YNFKEQ, per germline. The CDR3 protein is CASSQAGTGGSETQYF. In nucleotides, the CDR3 is TGTGCCAGCAGCCAAGCTGGGACAGGGGGCTCGGAGACCCAGTACTTC.

This chain connects TRBV30 to TRBJ1-2; 10 bases line up with TRBD1. The V and J ends lost 5 bases and 3 bases, in that order; junction bases with no gene match: 6. The V gene's germline CDR1 is GTSNPN and CDR2 SVGIG (reference sequence). This CDR3 is 14 amino acids long. This CDR3 is CAWDRGLDYYGYTF. DNA for the CDR3: TGTGCCTGGGACAGGGGGCTGGATTACTATGGCTACACCTTC.